The rows below give T cell receptor beta chains drawn from one sample of a study of graft-versus-host responses after intestinal transplantation. Assay used: immunoSEQ multiplex PCR; TCRdb lists only in-frame clones, some missing. The data contain tens of thousands of clones, over 75% of them singletons. Their cognate antigens are unknown. The sample consisted of unstimulated CD8+ T cells sorted from spleen or lymph node cells, taken before intestinal transplant. These receptors were obtained from a human donor who received an intestinal transplant. CDR3s include the opening cysteine and the closing phenylalanine or tryptophan.

>TRBV28|TRBJ2-7
CASSPGQGTHEQYF
>TRBV5-1|TRBJ1-6
CASSLAGQENSPLHF
>TRBV21-1|TRBJ2-7
CASSKDMSRGDSYEQYF
>TRBV7-9|TRBJ2-1
CASSEARTTYNEQFF
>TRBV6-5|TRBJ1-1
CATSDRVTEAFF
>TRBV30|TRBJ1-2
CAWDNFSPYGYTF
>TRBV28|TRBJ2-1
CASSLFAGLATNEQFF
>TRBV27|TRBJ1-1
CASSSRTGYTEAFF
>TRBV28|TRBJ2-1
CASSSPRTTNYYYNEQFF
>TRBV28|TRBJ2-1
CASRNSGTSGFNEQFF
>TRBV7-9|TRBJ2-3
CASSPRDKDTDTQYF
>TRBV27|TRBJ1-1
CASSLSAGNTEAFF
>TRBV6-6|TRBJ2-7
CASSYSTREQYF
>TRBV19|TRBJ1-1
CASSIRTGQGDRMNTEAFF
>TRBV5-4|TRBJ1-1
CASSSGGGSAEAFF
>TRBV10-1|TRBJ1-2
CASSRTVSLGYGYTF
>TRBV19|TRBJ2-7
CASSIGTGGYEQYF
>TRBV5-1|TRBJ2-7
CASTLITGYHEQYF
>TRBV4-1|TRBJ1-2
CASSLRSGGSYGYTF
>TRBV4-1|TRBJ1-1
CASSQREGGYEAFF
>TRBV6-5|TRBJ1-4
CASSLREDDEKLFF
>TRBV14|TRBJ2-7
CASSQDGAYYEQYF
>TRBV27|TRBJ2-1
CASSYIAGETNEQFF
>TRBV7-3|TRBJ2-7
CASSSGGPAYEQYF